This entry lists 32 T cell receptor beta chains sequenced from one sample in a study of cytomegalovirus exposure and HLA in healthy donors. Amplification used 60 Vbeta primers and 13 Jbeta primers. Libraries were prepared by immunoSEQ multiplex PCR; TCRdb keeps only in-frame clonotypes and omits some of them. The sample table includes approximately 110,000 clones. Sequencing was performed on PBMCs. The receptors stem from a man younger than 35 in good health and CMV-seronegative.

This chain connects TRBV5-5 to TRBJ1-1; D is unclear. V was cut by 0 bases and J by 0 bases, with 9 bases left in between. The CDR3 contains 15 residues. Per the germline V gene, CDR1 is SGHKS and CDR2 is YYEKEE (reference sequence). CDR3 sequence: CASSLDYSMNTEAFF. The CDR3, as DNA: TGTGCCAGCAGCTTGGATTACAGTATGAACACTGAAGCTTTCTTT.

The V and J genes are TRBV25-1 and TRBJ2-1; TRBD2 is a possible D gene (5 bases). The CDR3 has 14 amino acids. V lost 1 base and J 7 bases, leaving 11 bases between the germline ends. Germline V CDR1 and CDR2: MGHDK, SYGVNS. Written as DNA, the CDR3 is TGTGCCAGCAGTGAATCCGTGAGGGCGAATGAGCAGTTCTTC. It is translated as CASSESVRANEQFF. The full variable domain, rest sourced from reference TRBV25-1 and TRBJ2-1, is EADIYQTPRYLVIGTGKKITLECSQTMGHDKMYWYQQDPGMELHLIHYSYGVNSTEKGDLSSESTVSRIRTEHFPLTLESARPSHTSQYLCASSESVRANEQFFGPGTRLTVL.

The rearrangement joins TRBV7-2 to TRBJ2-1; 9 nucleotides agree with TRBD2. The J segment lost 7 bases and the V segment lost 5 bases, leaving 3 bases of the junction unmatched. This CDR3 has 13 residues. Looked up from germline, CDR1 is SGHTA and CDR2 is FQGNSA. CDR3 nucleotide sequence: TGTGCCAGCAGCCAGACTAGCGGAAATGAGCAGTTCTTC. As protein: CASSQTSGNEQFF.

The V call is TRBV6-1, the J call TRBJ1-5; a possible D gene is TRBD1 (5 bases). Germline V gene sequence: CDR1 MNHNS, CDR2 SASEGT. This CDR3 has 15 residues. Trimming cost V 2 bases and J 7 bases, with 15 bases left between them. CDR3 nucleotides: TGTGCCAGCAGTGAAATTTTGCAGGGTAGCCAGCCCCAGCATTTT. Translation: CASSEILQGSQPQHF.

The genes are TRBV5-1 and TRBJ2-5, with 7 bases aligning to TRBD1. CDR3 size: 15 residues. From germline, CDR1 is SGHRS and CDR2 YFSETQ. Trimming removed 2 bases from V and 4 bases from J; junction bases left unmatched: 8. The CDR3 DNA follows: TGCGCCAGCAGCTTAACAACAGGGGCCCCAGAGACCCAGTACTTC. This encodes CASSLTTGAPETQYF. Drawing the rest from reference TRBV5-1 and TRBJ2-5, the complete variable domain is KAGVTQTPRYLIKTRGQQVTLSCSPISGHRSVSWYQQTPGQGLQFLFEYFSETQRNKGNFPGRFSGRQFSNSRSEMNVSTLELGDSALYLCASSLTTGAPETQYFGPGTRLLVL.

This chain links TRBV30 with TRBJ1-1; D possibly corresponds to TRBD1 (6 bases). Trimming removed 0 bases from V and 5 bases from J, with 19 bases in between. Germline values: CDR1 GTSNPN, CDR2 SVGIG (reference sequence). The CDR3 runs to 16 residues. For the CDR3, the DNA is TGTGCCTGGAGTGTACTAAAGGGGGTCGGGGGGACTGAAGCTTTCTTT. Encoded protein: CAWSVLKGVGGTEAFF.

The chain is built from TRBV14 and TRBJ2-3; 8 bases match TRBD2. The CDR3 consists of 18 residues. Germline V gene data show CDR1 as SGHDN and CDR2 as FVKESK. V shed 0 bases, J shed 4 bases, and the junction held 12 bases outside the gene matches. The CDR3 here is CASSQDFVNGGESDTQYF. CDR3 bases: TGTGCCAGCAGCCAAGATTTCGTGAACGGGGGGGAGTCAGATACGCAGTATTTT.

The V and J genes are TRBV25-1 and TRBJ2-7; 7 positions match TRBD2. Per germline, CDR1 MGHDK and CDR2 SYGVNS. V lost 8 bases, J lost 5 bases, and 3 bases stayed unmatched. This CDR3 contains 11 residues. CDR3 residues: CASGGGNEQYF. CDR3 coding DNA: TGTGCCAGCGGGGGGGGGAACGAGCAGTACTTC.

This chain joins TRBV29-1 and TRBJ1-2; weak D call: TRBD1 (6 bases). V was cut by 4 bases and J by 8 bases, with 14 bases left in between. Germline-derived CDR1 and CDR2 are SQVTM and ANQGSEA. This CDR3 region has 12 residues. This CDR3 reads CSVVQGTVGYTF. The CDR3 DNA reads TGCAGCGTTGTTCAGGGGACGGTGGGCTACACCTTC.

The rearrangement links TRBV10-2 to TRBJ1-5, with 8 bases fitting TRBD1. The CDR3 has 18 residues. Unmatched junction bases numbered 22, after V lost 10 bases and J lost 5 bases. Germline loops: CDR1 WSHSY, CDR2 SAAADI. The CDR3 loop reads CAILVGQGAPPGDQPQHF. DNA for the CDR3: TGCGCCATCCTAGTTGGGCAGGGGGCGCCCCCAGGGGATCAGCCCCAGCATTTT.

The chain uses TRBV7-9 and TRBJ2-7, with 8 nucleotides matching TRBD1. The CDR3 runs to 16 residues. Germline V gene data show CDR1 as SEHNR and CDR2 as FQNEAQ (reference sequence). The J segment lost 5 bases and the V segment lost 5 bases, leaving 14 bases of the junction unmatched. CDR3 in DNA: TGTGCCAGCAGCCGTATGAAGACAGGGGTTTTAGACGAGCAGTACTTC. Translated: CASSRMKTGVLDEQYF.

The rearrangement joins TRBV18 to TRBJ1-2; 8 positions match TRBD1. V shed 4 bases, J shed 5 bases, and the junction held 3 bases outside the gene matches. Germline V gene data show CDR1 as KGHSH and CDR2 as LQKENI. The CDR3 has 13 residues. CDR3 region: CASSLDRDYGYTF. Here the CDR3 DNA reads TGTGCCAGCTCACTGGACAGGGATTATGGCTACACCTTC.

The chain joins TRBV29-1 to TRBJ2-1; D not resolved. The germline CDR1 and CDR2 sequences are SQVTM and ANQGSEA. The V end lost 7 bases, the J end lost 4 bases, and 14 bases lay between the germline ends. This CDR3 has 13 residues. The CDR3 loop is CSADSGRYNEQFF. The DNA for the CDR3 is TGCAGCGCCGACTCTGGAAGGTACAATGAGCAGTTCTTC.

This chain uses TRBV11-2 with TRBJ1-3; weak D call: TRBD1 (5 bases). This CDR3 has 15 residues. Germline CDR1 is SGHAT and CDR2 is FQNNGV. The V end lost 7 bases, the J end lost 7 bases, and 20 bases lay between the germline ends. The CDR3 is CASTQTAGTGNTIYF. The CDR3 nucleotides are TGTGCCAGCACCCAAACCGCGGGGACCGGGAACACCATATATTTT.

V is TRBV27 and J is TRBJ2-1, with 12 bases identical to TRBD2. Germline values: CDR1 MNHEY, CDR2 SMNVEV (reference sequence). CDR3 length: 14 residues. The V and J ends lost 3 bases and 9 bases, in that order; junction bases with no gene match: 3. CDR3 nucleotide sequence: TGTGCCAGCAGTTTCCTAGCGGGAGGGGGTGAGCAGTTCTTC. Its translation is CASSFLAGGGEQFF.

CDR3 region: CATYLGPPGGADYGYTF. The CDR3 DNA is TGTGCCACTTATCTTGGCCCCCCGGGAGGGGCAGACTATGGCTACACCTTC. The V gene is TRBV7-9, the J gene TRBJ1-2; maybe TRBD1 (5 bases). The V end lost 10 bases, the J end lost 3 bases, and 27 bases lay between the germline ends. This CDR3 spans 17 amino acids. The germline CDR1 and CDR2 sequences are SEHNR and FQNEAQ (reference sequence).

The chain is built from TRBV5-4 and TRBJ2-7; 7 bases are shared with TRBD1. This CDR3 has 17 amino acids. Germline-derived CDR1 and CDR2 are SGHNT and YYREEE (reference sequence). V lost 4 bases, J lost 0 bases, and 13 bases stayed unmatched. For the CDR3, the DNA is TGTGCCAGCAGCAGCCCGCCCGGGACAGAAGGCTCCTACGAGCAGTACTTC. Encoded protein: CASSSPPGTEGSYEQYF. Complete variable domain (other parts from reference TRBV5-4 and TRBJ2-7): ETGVTQSPTHLIKTRGQQVTLRCSSQSGHNTVSWYQQALGQGPQFIFQYYREEENGRGNFPPRFSGLQFPNYSSELNVNALELDDSALYLCASSSPPGTEGSYEQYFGPGTRLTVT.

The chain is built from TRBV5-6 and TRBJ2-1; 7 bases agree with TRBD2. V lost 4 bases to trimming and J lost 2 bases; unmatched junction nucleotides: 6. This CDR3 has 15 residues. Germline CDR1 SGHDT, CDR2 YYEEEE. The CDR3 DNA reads TGTGCCAGCAGCGCAAGCGGGGAGGCCTACAATGAGCAGTTCTTC. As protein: CASSASGEAYNEQFF.

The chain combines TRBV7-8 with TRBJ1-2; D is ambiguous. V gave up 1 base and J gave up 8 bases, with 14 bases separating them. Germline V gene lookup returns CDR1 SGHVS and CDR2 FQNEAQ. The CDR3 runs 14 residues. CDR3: CASSLGLQQRGYTF. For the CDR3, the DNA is TGTGCCAGCAGCTTAGGACTCCAACAGCGGGGCTACACCTTC.

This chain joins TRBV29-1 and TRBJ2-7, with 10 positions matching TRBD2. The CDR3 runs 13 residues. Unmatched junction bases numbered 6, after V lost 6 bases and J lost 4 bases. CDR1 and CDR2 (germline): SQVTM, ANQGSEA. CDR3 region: CSVRTSGAYEQYF. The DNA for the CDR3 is TGCAGCGTGAGGACTAGCGGCGCATACGAGCAGTACTTC.

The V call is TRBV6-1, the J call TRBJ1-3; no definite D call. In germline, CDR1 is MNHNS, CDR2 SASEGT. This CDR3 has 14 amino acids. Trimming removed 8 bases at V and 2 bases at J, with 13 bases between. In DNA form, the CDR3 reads TGTGCCAGCCTCTCTGGTTGGCCTGGAAACACCATATATTTT. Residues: CASLSGWPGNTIYF.

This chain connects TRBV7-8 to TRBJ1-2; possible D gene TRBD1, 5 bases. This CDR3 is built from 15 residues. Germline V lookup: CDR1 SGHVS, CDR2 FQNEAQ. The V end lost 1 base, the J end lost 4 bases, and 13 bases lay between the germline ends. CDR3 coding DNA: TGTGCCAGCAGCTTAGGTACAGGCAATCGCTATGGCTACACCTTC. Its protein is CASSLGTGNRYGYTF.

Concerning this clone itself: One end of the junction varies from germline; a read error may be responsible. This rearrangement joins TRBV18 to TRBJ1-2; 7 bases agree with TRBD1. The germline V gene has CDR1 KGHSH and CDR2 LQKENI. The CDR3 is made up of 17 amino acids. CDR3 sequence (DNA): TGTGCCAGCTCACCCCTCTCCCGACAGGGCTTCAACTATGACTACACCTTC. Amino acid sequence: CASSPLSRQGFNYDYTF.

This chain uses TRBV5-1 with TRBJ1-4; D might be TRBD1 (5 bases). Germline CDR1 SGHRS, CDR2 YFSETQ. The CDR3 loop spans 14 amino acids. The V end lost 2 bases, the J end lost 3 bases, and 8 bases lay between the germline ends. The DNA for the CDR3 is TGCGCCAGCAGCTTAGACAGACCTAATGAAAAACTGTTTTTT. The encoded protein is CASSLDRPNEKLFF.

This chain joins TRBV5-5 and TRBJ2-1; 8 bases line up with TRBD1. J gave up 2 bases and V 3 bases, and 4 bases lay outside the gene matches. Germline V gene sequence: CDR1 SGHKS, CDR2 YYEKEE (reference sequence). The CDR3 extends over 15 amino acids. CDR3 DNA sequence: TGTGCCAGCAGCTCCGGGACAGGAGCCTACAATGAGCAGTTCTTC. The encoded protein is CASSSGTGAYNEQFF.

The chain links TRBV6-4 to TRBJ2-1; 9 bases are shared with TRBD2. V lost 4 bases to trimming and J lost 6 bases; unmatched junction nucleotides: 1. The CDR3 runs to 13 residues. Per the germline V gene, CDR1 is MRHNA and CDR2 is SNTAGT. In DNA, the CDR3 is TGTGCCAGCAGTGGCGGGGGGGCCAATGAGCAGTTCTTC. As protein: CASSGGGANEQFF.

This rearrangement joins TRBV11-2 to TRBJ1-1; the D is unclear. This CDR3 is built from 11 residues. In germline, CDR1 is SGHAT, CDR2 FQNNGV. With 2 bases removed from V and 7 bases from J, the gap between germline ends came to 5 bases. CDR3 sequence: CASSLYSEAFF. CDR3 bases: TGTGCCAGCAGCTTATACAGTGAAGCTTTCTTT. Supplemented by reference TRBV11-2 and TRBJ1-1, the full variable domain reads EAGVAQSPRYKIIEKRQSVAFWCNPISGHATLYWYQQILGQGPKLLIQFQNNGVVDDSQLPKDRFSAERLKGVDSTLKIQPAKLEDSAVYLCASSLYSEAFFGQGTRLTVV.

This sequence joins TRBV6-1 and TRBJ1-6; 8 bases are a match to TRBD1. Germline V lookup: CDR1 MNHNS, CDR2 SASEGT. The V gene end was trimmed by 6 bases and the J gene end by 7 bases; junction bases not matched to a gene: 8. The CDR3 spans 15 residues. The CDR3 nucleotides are TGTGCCAGCAGGTCTACAGGGGGAGGGAATTCACCCCTCCACTTT. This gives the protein CASRSTGGGNSPLHF.

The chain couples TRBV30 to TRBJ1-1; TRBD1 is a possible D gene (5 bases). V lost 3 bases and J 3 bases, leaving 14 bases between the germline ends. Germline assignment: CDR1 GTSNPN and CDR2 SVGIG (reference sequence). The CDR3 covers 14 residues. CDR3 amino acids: CAWRWRGRDTEAFF. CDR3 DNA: TGTGCCTGGAGATGGAGGGGACGGGACACTGAAGCTTTCTTT.

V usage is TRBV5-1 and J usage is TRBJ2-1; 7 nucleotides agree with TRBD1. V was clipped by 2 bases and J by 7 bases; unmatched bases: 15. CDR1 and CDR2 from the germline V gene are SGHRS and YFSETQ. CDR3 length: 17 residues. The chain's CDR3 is CASSFKEWGQFRNEQFF. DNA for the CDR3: TGCGCCAGCAGCTTTAAAGAATGGGGACAGTTCCGGAATGAGCAGTTCTTC. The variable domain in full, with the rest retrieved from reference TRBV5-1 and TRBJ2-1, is KAGVTQTPRYLIKTRGQQVTLSCSPISGHRSVSWYQQTPGQGLQFLFEYFSETQRNKGNFPGRFSGRQFSNSRSEMNVSTLELGDSALYLCASSFKEWGQFRNEQFFGPGTRLTVL.

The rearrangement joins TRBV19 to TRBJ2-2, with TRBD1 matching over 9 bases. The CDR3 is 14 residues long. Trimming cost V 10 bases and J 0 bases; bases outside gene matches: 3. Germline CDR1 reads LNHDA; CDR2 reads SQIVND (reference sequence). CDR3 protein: CATYRGPNTGELFF. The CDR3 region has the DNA TGTGCCACCTACAGGGGGCCGAACACCGGGGAGCTGTTTTTT.

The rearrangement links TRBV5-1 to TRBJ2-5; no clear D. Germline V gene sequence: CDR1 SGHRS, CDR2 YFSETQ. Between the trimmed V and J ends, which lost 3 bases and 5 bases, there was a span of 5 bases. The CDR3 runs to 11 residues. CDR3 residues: CASSSRETQYF. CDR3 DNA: TGCGCCAGCAGCTCCCGGGAGACCCAGTACTTC.